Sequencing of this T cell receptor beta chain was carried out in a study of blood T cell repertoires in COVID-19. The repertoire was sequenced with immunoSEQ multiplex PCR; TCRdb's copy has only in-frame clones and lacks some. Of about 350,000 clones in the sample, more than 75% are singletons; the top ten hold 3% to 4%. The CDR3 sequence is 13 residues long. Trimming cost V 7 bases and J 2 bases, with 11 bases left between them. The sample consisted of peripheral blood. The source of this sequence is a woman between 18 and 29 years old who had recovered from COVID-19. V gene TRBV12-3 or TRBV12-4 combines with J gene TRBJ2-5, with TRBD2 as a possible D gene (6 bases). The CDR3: CASTSGTQETQYF. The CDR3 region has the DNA TGTGCCAGCACCTCCGGGACTCAAGAGACCCAGTACTTC.